The T cell receptor beta chain described here comes from a study of neurological immune-mediated disorders. There are many counts of this clonotype. From the 5' RACE reads, TCRdb called clonotypes with MiXCR, one entry per CDR3 protein. The sample includes tens of thousands of distinct CDR3 sequences, more than 4.5% of them seen just once. Germline CDR1 and CDR2: MNHEY and SVGAGI. V was pared by 2 bases and J by 3 bases, with 12 bases of the junction left unmatched. CDR3 length: 18 residues. Sequencing used PBMCs. The origin of this receptor is a human donor with multiple sclerosis. The donor label of this sample is uncertain. The chain joins TRBV6-5 to TRBJ2-1; 8 bases agree with TRBD2. CDR3 residues: CASSYAPAGGRDYNEQFF. For the CDR3, the DNA is TGTGCCAGCAGTTACGCCCCGGCGGGGGGCCGTGACTACAATGAGCAGTTCTTC.